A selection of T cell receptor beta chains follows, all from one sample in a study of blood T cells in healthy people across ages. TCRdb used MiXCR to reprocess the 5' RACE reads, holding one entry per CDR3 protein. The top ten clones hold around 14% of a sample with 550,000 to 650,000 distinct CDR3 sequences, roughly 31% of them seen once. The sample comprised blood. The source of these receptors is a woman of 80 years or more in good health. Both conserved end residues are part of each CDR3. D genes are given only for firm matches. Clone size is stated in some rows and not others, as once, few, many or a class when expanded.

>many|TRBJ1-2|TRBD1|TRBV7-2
CASSETGISDYTF
TGTGCCAGCAGCGAGACAGGGATATCGGACTACACCTTC
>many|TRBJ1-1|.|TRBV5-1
CASSLATGVMNTEAFF
TGCGCCAGCAGCTTGGCCACTGGGGTAATGAACACTGAAGCTTTCTTT
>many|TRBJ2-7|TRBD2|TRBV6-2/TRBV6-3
CASSEGGGLSYEQYF
TGTGCCAGCAGTGAGGGCGGGGGGCTCTCCTACGAGCAGTACTTC
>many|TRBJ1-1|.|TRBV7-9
CASSSHTGEKKAFF
TGTGCCAGCAGCTCACACACCGGGGAAAAGAAAGCTTTCTTT
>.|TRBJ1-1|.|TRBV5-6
CASSLAPDTPEAFF
TGTGCCAGCAGCTTGGCCCCGGACACGCCTGAAGCTTTCTTT
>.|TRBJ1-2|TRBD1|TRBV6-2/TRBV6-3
CASSYAGTGNGHTF
TGTGCCAGCAGTTACGCCGGGACAGGGAATGGCCACACCTTC
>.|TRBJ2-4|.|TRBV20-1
CSARDGRSGLNIQYF
TGCAGTGCTAGAGATGGGAGGTCGGGCTTGAACATTCAGTACTTC
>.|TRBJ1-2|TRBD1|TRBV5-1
CASSLAQGTGYTF
TGCGCCAGCAGCTTGGCACAGGGGACTGGCTACACCTTC
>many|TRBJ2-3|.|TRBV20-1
CSAIRQTRTDTQYF
TGCAGTGCTATAAGACAGACCCGCACAGATACGCAGTATTTT
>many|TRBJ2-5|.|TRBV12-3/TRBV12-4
CASSLGLETAQYF
TGTGCCAGCAGTTTGGGGCTAGAGACGGCCCAGTACTTC
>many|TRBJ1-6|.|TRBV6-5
CASRLQSGNSPLHF
TGTGCCAGCAGGCTACAATCGGGGAATTCACCCCTCCACTTT
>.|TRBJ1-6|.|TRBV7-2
CASSPRVGQPLHF
TGTGCCAGCAGCCCCAGGGTCGGACAGCCCCTCCACTTT
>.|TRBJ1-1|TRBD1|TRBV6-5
CASSWDRGREAFF
TGTGCCAGCAGTTGGGACAGGGGGCGCGAAGCTTTCTTT
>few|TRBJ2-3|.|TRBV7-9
CAGSPLSGTQYF
TGTGCCGGCAGCCCCTTATCGGGTACGCAGTATTTT
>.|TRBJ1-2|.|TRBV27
CASSFSGGSRGGYTF
TGTGCCAGCAGTTTTAGTGGTGGTTCCAGGGGTGGCTACACCTTC
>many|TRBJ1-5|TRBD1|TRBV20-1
CSASGRGINQPQHF
TGCAGTGCTAGCGGCAGGGGGATCAATCAGCCCCAGCATTTT
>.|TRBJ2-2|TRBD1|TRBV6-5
CASRWTGGTGELFF
TGTGCCAGCAGGTGGACAGGGGGCACCGGGGAGCTGTTTTTT
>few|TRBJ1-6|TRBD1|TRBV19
CASSSEGSGQGNSPLHF
TGTGCCAGTAGCAGCGAAGGGTCGGGACAGGGGAATTCACCCCTCCACTTT
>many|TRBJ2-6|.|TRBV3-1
CASSQSPLTNVLTF
TGTGCCAGCAGCCAATCGCCTCTGACAAACGTCCTGACTTTC
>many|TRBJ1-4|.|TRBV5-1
CASSLARDYANEKLFF
TGCGCCAGCAGCTTGGCCCGAGATTATGCTAATGAAAAACTGTTTTTT
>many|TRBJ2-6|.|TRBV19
CASSIGVSGANVLTF
TGTGCCAGTAGTATTGGTGTTTCCGGGGCCAACGTCCTGACTTTC
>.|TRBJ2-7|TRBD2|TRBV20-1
CSARELGLAYEQYF
TGCAGTGCTAGAGAGCTAGGACTAGCCTACGAGCAGTACTTC
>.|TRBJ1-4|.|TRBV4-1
CASSPYGLDEKLFF
TGCGCCAGCAGCCCCTACGGATTGGATGAAAAACTGTTTTTT
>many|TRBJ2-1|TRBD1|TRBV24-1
CATRKNRGAEQFF
TGTGCCACCAGGAAGAACAGGGGTGCTGAGCAGTTCTTC
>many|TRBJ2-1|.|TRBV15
CATSRGRLGSEQFF
TGTGCCACCAGCAGAGGACGTCTAGGCAGCGAGCAGTTCTTC
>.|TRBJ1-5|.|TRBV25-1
CANSGGGAFQPQHF
TGTGCCAACAGTGGGGGGGGGGCGTTTCAGCCCCAGCATTTT
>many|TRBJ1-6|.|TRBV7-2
CASGSSYNSPLHF
TGTGCCAGCGGGAGCTCCTATAATTCACCCCTCCACTTT
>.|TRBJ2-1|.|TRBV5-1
CASSLLGQFYNEQFF
TGCGCCAGCAGCTTGCTAGGGCAATTCTACAATGAGCAGTTCTTC
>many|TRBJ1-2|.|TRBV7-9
CASTFGPTGRQIPGYTF
TGTGCCAGCACCTTCGGGCCAACAGGGCGACAAATTCCCGGCTACACCTTC
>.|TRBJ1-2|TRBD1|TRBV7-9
CASSRQGGQGYTF
TGTGCCAGCAGCCGACAGGGGGGTCAAGGCTACACCTTC
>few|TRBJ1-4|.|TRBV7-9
CASSPQSGAARELFF
TGTGCCAGCAGCCCCCAGTCGGGAGCCGCTCGGGAACTGTTTTTT
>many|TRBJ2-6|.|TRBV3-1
CASSRGDSQISGANVLTF
TGTGCCAGCAGCCGGGGGGACAGTCAAATCTCTGGGGCCAACGTCCTGACTTTC
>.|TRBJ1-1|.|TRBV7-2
CASGEGGWNTEAFF
TGTGCCAGCGGGGAGGGGGGGTGGAACACTGAAGCTTTCTTT
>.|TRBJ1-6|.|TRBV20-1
CSARDLVSSNSPLHF
TGCAGTGCTAGAGATCTAGTTAGCTCGAATTCACCCCTCCACTTT
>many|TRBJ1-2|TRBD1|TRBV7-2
CASSPGTALNYGYTF
TGTGCCAGCAGCCCCGGGACAGCCCTTAACTATGGCTACACCTTC
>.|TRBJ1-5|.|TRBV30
CAWSAGPGTNQPQHF
TGTGCCTGGAGTGCCGGACCCGGGACCAATCAGCCCCAGCATTTT
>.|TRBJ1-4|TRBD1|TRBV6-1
CASSLKPGQGAQSTNEKLFF
TGTGCCAGCAGTCTTAAACCGGGACAGGGAGCACAATCAACTAATGAAAAACTGTTTTTT
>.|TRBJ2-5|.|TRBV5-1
CAIKTAKETQYF
TGCGCCATCAAGACAGCGAAAGAGACCCAGTACTTC
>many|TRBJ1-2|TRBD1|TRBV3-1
CASSQGQGARYTF
TGTGCCAGCAGCCAGGGACAGGGGGCTCGCTACACCTTC
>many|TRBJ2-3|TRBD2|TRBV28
CASSLLGTSGGAPDTQYF
TGTGCCAGCAGTTTACTCGGGACTAGCGGGGGGGCACCAGATACGCAGTATTTT
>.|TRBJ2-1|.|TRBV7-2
CASSLNWALDYNEQFF
TGTGCCAGCAGCTTAAACTGGGCACTAGACTACAATGAGCAGTTCTTC
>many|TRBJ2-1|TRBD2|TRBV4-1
CASSHSASGGVEQFF
TGCGCCAGCAGCCATTCGGCTAGCGGGGGGGTAGAGCAGTTCTTC
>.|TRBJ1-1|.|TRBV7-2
CASSSSKDRTVAEAFF
TGTGCCAGCAGCTCGTCTAAGGACAGAACCGTGGCTGAAGCTTTCTTT
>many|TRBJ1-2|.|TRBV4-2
CASSQDSTSFGYTF
TGTGCCAGCAGCCAGGACAGTACCTCTTTTGGCTACACCTTC
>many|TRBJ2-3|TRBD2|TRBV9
CASSVGLAGDTQYF
TGTGCCAGCAGCGTAGGACTAGCGGGGGATACGCAGTATTTT
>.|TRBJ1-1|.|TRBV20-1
CSATRNTEAFF
TGCAGTGCTACCCGGAACACTGAAGCTTTCTTT
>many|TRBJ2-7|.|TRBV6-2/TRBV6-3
CASSFYGSRGEQYF
TGTGCCAGCAGTTTTTACGGTTCTCGAGGCGAGCAGTACTTC
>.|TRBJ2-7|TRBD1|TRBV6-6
CASSQPGQVNEQYF
TGTGCCAGCAGCCAACCGGGACAGGTAAACGAGCAGTACTTC
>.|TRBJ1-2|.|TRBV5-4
CASSFSSAGADYGYTF
TGTGCCAGCAGCTTTTCCTCGGCGGGGGCGGACTATGGCTACACCTTC
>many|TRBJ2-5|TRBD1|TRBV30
CASDRGGETQYF
TGTGCCTCGGACAGGGGAGGAGAGACCCAGTACTTC
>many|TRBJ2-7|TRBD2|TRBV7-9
CASSLSGTSGLSYEQYF
TGTGCCAGCAGCCTTTCCGGGACTAGCGGACTCTCCTACGAGCAGTACTTC
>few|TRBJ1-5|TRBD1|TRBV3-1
CASSQDRRQNQPQHF
TGTGCCAGCAGTCAGGACAGGCGGCAAAATCAGCCCCAGCATTTT
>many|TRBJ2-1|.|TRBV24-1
CATGEQEQFF
TGTGCCACAGGGGAACAGGAGCAGTTCTTC
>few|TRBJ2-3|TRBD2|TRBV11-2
CAISPSGGQDTQYF
TGTGCCATCTCACCTAGCGGGGGGCAAGATACGCAGTATTTT